A single sample is the source of the 24 T cell receptor beta chains below, sequenced in a study of T cells in Graves' hyperthyroidism and ophthalmopathy. The investigators amplified TCR beta CDR3 regions from RNA transcripts. HTBI primers were employed in a first-round RT-PCR of the TCR CDR3. TCRdb reprocessed the multiplex PCR reads with MiXCR, giving one entry per CDR3 protein. The top ten clones hold under 9.5% of a sample with about 710,000 distinct CDR3 sequences, roughly 15% of them seen once. Material for sequencing was blood. The source of these receptors is a man younger than 30 with Graves' hyperthyroidism.

At least ten counts were recorded for this clonotype. The chain recombines TRBV7-3 with TRBJ2-3; no reliable D call. In germline, CDR1 is SGHTA, CDR2 FQGTGA. The CDR3 runs to 15 residues. Trimming took off 5 bases at V and 0 bases at J, with 12 bases between the two ends. The CDR3: CASSPQPGSTDTQYF. The DNA of the CDR3 is TGTGCCAGCAGCCCGCAACCCGGGAGCACAGATACGCAGTATTTT.

This clonotype was counted at least ten times. V usage is TRBV6-1 and J usage is TRBJ2-1; D might be TRBD1 or TRBD2, each matching 6 bases. Germline-derived CDR1 and CDR2 are MNHNS and SASEGT. This CDR3 contains 12 residues. V lost 11 bases to trimming and J lost 6 bases, with 14 bases between them. The CDR3 reads CASRGPSNEQFF. The CDR3 DNA reads as TGTGCCTCCCGGGGGCCCTCCAATGAGCAGTTCTTC.

This clonotype was seen more than once but under ten times. The chain couples TRBV2 to TRBJ2-7; D is tentatively TRBD1 or TRBD2 (5 bases each). Germline lookup yields CDR1 SNHLY and CDR2 FYNNEI. The CDR3 is made up of 15 amino acids. Trimming shortened V by 6 bases and J by 1 base, and 16 bases separated the two germline ends. DNA for the CDR3: TGTGCCAGCAGACTAAGTCGGGGCGATTCCTACGAGCAGTACTTC. Its protein is CASRLSRGDSYEQYF.

This clonotype was found a few times. The J gene is TRBJ1-2, the V gene TRBV29-1; D is uncertain. The ends were cut back, 6 bases at V and 5 bases at J, with 10 bases in the middle. The CDR3 has 11 amino acids. Germline assignment: CDR1 SQVTM and CDR2 ANQGSEA. The CDR3 bases are TGCAGCGTCCGAGACACTTATGGCTACACCTTC. This encodes CSVRDTYGYTF.

This clonotype has only a few counts. The gene calls are TRBV11-3 and TRBJ2-7, with 9 bases lining up with TRBD1. The germline V gene has CDR1 SGHNT and CDR2 YENEEA. With V trimmed by 0 bases and J by 6 bases, 15 bases remained unmatched. The CDR3 extends over 18 amino acids. The CDR3 loop reads CASSLDITLGQGTTEQYF. The DNA for the CDR3 is TGTGCCAGCAGCTTAGACATAACGCTGGGACAGGGTACTACCGAGCAGTACTTC.

This clonotype appeared many times. This sequence joins TRBV30 and TRBJ1-1, with a possible D match to TRBD1 (6 bases). The CDR3 totals 13 residues. Germline V gene lookup returns CDR1 GTSNPN and CDR2 SVGIG (reference sequence). The V end was cut by 1 base, the J end by 11 bases, with 17 bases between. The CDR3: CAWSDRDTMGAFF. The CDR3, as DNA: TGTGCCTGGAGTGACCGGGACACTATGGGGGCTTTCTTT. The variable domain in full, with the rest retrieved from reference TRBV30 and TRBJ1-1, is SQTIHQWPATLVQPVGSPLSLECTVEGTSNPNLYWYRQAAGRGLQLLFYSVGIGQISSEVPQNLSASRPQDRQFILSSKKLLLSDSGFYLCAWSDRDTMGAFFGQGTRLTVV.

The V and J genes are TRBV7-9 and TRBJ2-1; weak D call: TRBD2 (6 bases). The CDR3 consists of 15 residues. Looked up from germline, CDR1 is SEHNR and CDR2 is FQNEAQ (reference sequence). The germline V and J ends were trimmed by 5 bases and 4 bases, with 15 bases remaining between them. DNA of the CDR3: TGTGCCAGCAGCCTCCCGGGACTGACATACAATGAGCAGTTCTTC. Its translation: CASSLPGLTYNEQFF.

This clonotype has a handful of counts. This chain joins TRBV2 and TRBJ1-1; no clear D. Per germline, CDR1 SNHLY and CDR2 FYNNEI. Trimming left V 1 base short and J 8 bases short, with 14 bases between. The CDR3 runs to 14 residues. This chain's CDR3 is CASSEGVLLLEAFF. The CDR3 region has the DNA TGTGCCAGCAGTGAAGGGGTCCTTTTATTAGAAGCTTTCTTT.

A few counts support this clonotype. The chain has TRBV24-1 and TRBJ2-1; D is unclear. Trimming removed 0 bases from V and 9 bases from J, with 14 bases in between. This CDR3 is 15 amino acids long. Germline V gene sequence: CDR1 KGHDR, CDR2 SFDVKD. The CDR3 region has the DNA TGTGCCACCAGTGATTTGGGGCCTAAGCTCGGTGAGCAGTTCTTC. Protein: CATSDLGPKLGEQFF.

In this sample, this clonotype turned up a few times. The chain employs TRBV15 and TRBJ2-1, with a weak D call TRBD1 (5 bases). Trimming pared 0 bases from V and 12 bases from J, leaving 15 bases between. The CDR3 has 14 residues. Germline CDR1 and CDR2: LNHNV and YYDKDF (reference sequence). CDR3 in DNA: TGTGCCACCAGCAGAGATCAGGGCGCACGACGGCAGTTCTTC. It yields the protein CATSRDQGARRQFF. Variable domain in full (rest from reference TRBV15 and TRBJ2-1): DAMVIQNPRYQVTQFGKPVTLSCSQTLNHNVMYWYQQKSSQAPKLLFHYYDKDFNNEADTPDNFQSRRPNTSFCFLDIRSPGLGDTAMYLCATSRDQGARRQFFGPGTRLTVL.

This clonotype was counted between two and nine times. The V gene is TRBV27, the J gene TRBJ2-7, with 7 positions matching TRBD1. J was trimmed by 7 bases and V by 2 bases; bases with no gene match: 5. The CDR3 covers 13 residues. Germline values: CDR1 MNHEY, CDR2 SMNVEV (reference sequence). The CDR3 sequence is CASSLGDSFEQYF. CDR3 bases: TGTGCCAGCAGTTTAGGGGACAGCTTTGAGCAGTACTTC.

The CDR3 sequence is CASSLEGGRENEQFF. CDR3 nucleotide sequence: TGTGCCAGCAGCTTAGAGGGGGGCAGGGAGAATGAGCAGTTCTTC. The genes are TRBV7-9 and TRBJ2-1; D assignment may be TRBD1 or TRBD2 (6 bases each). The CDR3 is made up of 15 amino acids. The ends were cut back, 1 base at V and 7 bases at J, with 14 bases in the middle. In germline, CDR1 is SEHNR, CDR2 FQNEAQ (reference sequence).

This clonotype appeared a few times. This chain joins TRBV6-1 and TRBJ2-1; 7 bases are shared with TRBD1. Unmatched junction bases numbered 10, after V lost 11 bases and J lost 6 bases. This CDR3 contains 13 residues. The germline gives CDR1 MNHNS, CDR2 SASEGT. Written as DNA, the CDR3 is TGTGCCGCCCGACGGACAGGCTCCAATGAGCAGTTCTTC. It encodes CAARRTGSNEQFF.

J is TRBJ2-1 and V is TRBV13, with 7 nucleotides matching TRBD2. The CDR3 extends over 16 amino acids. Germline CDR1 PRHDT, CDR2 FYEKMQ (reference sequence). Trimming at V came to 5 bases and at J to 4 bases, leaving 11 bases not matched to a gene. CDR3 sequence (DNA): TGTGCCAGCAGCCCCAGGAGGGGCGGGAGATACAATGAGCAGTTCTTC. Translating gives CASSPRRGGRYNEQFF. The full variable domain, in which reference TRBV13 and TRBJ2-1 provide the parts outside the CDR3, is AAGVIQSPRHLIKEKRETATLKCYPIPRHDTVYWYQQGPGQDPQFLISFYEKMQSDKGSIPDRFSAQQFSDYHSELNMSSLELGDSALYFCASSPRRGGRYNEQFFGPGTRLTVL.

This clonotype was seen at least ten times. V gene TRBV20-1 combines with J gene TRBJ2-1, with 7 nucleotides matching TRBD2. The V gene's germline CDR1 is DFQATT and CDR2 SNEGSKA (reference sequence). The CDR3 consists of 16 residues. With 3 bases clipped from V and 7 bases from J, the junction kept 15 bases outside the gene matches. In nucleotides, the CDR3 is TGCAGTGCTAGGGACCAGGCCGGCGGGAGTATGAATGAGCAGTTCTTC. Translated: CSARDQAGGSMNEQFF.

The CDR3 sequence: CASSPPGHNEQYF. The CDR3 DNA reads as TGTGCCAGCTCACCACCTGGGCACAACGAGCAGTACTTC. The chain combines TRBV18 with TRBJ2-7; D gene ambiguous. The CDR3 runs 13 residues. V dropped 0 bases and J dropped 5 bases, with 8 bases sitting between them. Germline V gives CDR1 KGHSH, CDR2 LQKENI.

The sample holds many counts of this clonotype. V is TRBV20-1 and J is TRBJ2-7, with D maybe TRBD2 (5 bases). CDR1 and CDR2 from the germline V gene are DFQATT and SNEGSKA (reference sequence). V was clipped by 0 bases and J by 3 bases, with 18 bases between them. This CDR3 contains 16 residues. This CDR3 reads CSAREDFSGVSYEQYF. The CDR3 region has the DNA TGCAGTGCTAGAGAGGATTTCAGCGGAGTTAGCTACGAGCAGTACTTC.

The CDR3 sequence is CASTQAGTGESYEQYF. The CDR3 bases are TGTGCCAGCACCCAGGCCGGGACAGGGGAAAGCTACGAGCAGTACTTC. The rearrangement links TRBV6-1 to TRBJ2-7, with 10 positions matching TRBD1. The CDR3 totals 16 residues. With V trimmed by 7 bases and J by 3 bases, 12 bases remained unmatched. CDR1 and CDR2 from the germline V gene are MNHNS and SASEGT.

This clonotype came up many times. This sequence joins TRBV12-5 and TRBJ2-5; no reliable D call. The CDR3 runs to 13 residues. Trimming cost V 6 bases and J 3 bases, with 11 bases left between them. CDR1 is LGHNT and CDR2 is FRNRAP in the germline V gene. CDR3 DNA: TGTGCTAGTGGAGGAGACACTGAAGAGACCCAGTACTTC. This sequence encodes CASGGDTEETQYF.

This clonotype was counted ten times or more. At one boundary the junction diverges from the germline segment, which might be a read error. The rearrangement joins TRBV5-1 to TRBJ2-1; possible D gene TRBD1, 5 bases. CDR3 length equals 11 residues. In germline, CDR1 is SGHRS, CDR2 YFSETQ. CDR3 protein: CASSRANEQFF. The CDR3 nucleotides are TGTGCCAGCAGCAGGGCCAATGAGCAGTTCTTC.

This clonotype was found many times. The chain employs TRBV12-3 or TRBV12-4 and TRBJ2-3; 10 bases line up with TRBD2. The junction had 12 bases not matched to a gene; V was cut back by 6 bases and J by 6 bases. The CDR3 totals 16 residues. In nucleotides, the CDR3 is TGTGCCAGCAGCCTATCGCTAGCGGGAGAAGGTGATACGCAGTATTTT. Translating gives CASSLSLAGEGDTQYF.

This clonotype was found a few times. The rearrangement links TRBV9 to TRBJ2-3, with TRBD2 identical over 8 bases. Unmatched junction bases numbered 16, after V lost 5 bases and J lost 2 bases. This CDR3 is built from 18 residues. Germline CDR1 and CDR2: SGDLS and YYNGEE. The CDR3 region is CASSSGAGRAGSTDTQYF. CDR3 in DNA: TGTGCCAGCAGTTCCGGGGCCGGGAGGGCCGGTTCCACAGATACGCAGTATTTT.

The chain couples TRBV12-3 or TRBV12-4 to TRBJ1-1; maybe TRBD1 (5 bases). The CDR3 has 17 amino acids. Trimming took 4 bases from V and 0 from J, leaving 18 bases between them. CDR3 protein: CASSYSTQTDMNTEAFF. CDR3 coding DNA: TGTGCCAGCAGTTACTCGACCCAGACAGACATGAACACTGAAGCTTTCTTT.

This clonotype has ten or more counts. The rearrangement links TRBV20-1 to TRBJ2-1, with TRBD2 as a possible D gene (5 bases). Germline loops: CDR1 DFQATT, CDR2 SNEGSKA (reference sequence). Trimming stripped 8 bases from V and 6 bases from J, with 14 bases between. The CDR3 spans 12 residues. This CDR3 reads CSTRLAVNEQFF. CDR3 DNA sequence: TGCAGTACGCGGCTAGCAGTCAATGAGCAGTTCTTC.